The 29 T cell receptor beta chains reported below all come from one sample, sequenced in a study of blood T cell repertoires in COVID-19. Data came from immunoSEQ multiplex PCR; TCRdb stores just in-frame clones and leaves some out. Of over 250,000 clones listed, 86% are singletons. Sequencing was performed on peripheral blood. The receptors stem from a woman between 65 and 79 years old with COVID-19, enrolled during active disease.

The chain joins TRBV30 to TRBJ1-2; maybe TRBD1 (6 bases). Trimming left V 2 bases short and J 7 bases short, with 17 bases between. Germline V gives CDR1 GTSNPN, CDR2 SVGIG (reference sequence). This CDR3 comprises 14 residues. The CDR3 nucleotides read TGTGCCTGGAGTCGCGGGGGCGTCGCAAGTGGCTACACCTTC. It codes for CAWSRGGVASGYTF.

V usage is TRBV9 and J usage is TRBJ1-6, with TRBD1 matching 8 bases. Unmatched junction bases numbered 6, after V lost 4 bases and J lost 9 bases. This CDR3 has 14 amino acids. Germline loops: CDR1 SGDLS, CDR2 YYNGEE. CDR3 nucleotides: TGTGCCAGCAGCCCACGGACAGGGAGTTCACCCCTCCACTTT. Amino acids: CASSPRTGSSPLHF.

V gene TRBV6-2 or TRBV6-3 combines with J gene TRBJ1-2; a weak D match, TRBD1 (6 bases). This CDR3 has 13 residues. V was clipped by 6 bases and J by 4 bases, with 12 bases between them. Germline-derived CDR1 and CDR2 are MNHEY and SVGEGT. The CDR3 region has the DNA TGTGCCAGCAGCCAAGGACAGTCCTATGGCTACACCTTC. It encodes CASSQGQSYGYTF.

The rearrangement joins TRBV27 to TRBJ2-5, with 10 bases aligning to TRBD2. V was pared by 6 bases and J by 1 base, with 11 bases of the junction left unmatched. The CDR3 runs to 17 residues. Germline CDR1 and CDR2: MNHEY and SMNVEV (reference sequence). CDR3 loop: CASRPPPVAGGQETQYF. Written as DNA, the CDR3 is TGTGCCAGCAGACCTCCCCCGGTAGCGGGGGGCCAAGAGACCCAGTACTTC.

The rearrangement uses TRBV27 and TRBJ1-1; maybe TRBD1 (6 bases). The germline V and J ends were trimmed by 4 bases and 4 bases, with 10 bases remaining between them. The CDR3 runs 13 residues. Germline values: CDR1 MNHEY, CDR2 SMNVEV (reference sequence). Here the CDR3 reads CASSSPTGTEAFF. In nucleotides, the CDR3 is TGTGCCAGCAGTTCCCCGACAGGCACTGAAGCTTTCTTT.

The J gene is TRBJ2-2, the V gene TRBV28; D is undetermined. The germline gives CDR1 MDHEN, CDR2 SYDVKM. The V and J ends lost 6 bases and 7 bases respectively, with 9 bases between them. The CDR3 is 12 residues long. The CDR3 nucleotides read TGTGCCAGCAGCACAAATGGCGGGGAGCTGTTTTTT. Amino acid sequence: CASSTNGGELFF. Drawing the rest from reference TRBV28 and TRBJ2-2, the complete variable domain is DVKVTQSSRYLVKRTGEKVFLECVQDMDHENMFWYRQDPGLGLRLIYFSYDVKMKEKGDIPEGYSVSREKKERFSLILESASTNQTSMYLCASSTNGGELFFGEGSRLTVL.

This rearrangement joins TRBV4-1 to TRBJ2-7, with 9 bases that match TRBD1. The junction had 7 bases not matched to a gene; V was cut back by 0 bases and J by 1 base. Germline assignment: CDR1 MGHRA and CDR2 YSYEKL. The CDR3 length is 17 residues. The CDR3 here is CASSQEKSGQGSYEQYF. DNA for the CDR3: TGCGCCAGCAGCCAAGAGAAATCCGGACAGGGGTCCTACGAGCAGTACTTC.

This chain joins TRBV2 and TRBJ2-6, with D uncertain. CDR3 length: 16 amino acids. Germline-derived CDR1 and CDR2 are SNHLY and FYNNEI. Trimming left V 4 bases short and J 1 base short, with 11 bases between. The CDR3 sequence is CASSVSVESGANVLTF. The CDR3 DNA follows: TGTGCCAGCAGTGTATCGGTGGAGTCTGGGGCCAACGTCCTGACTTTC.

This chain uses TRBV6-1 with TRBJ2-7, with a tentative D call TRBD2 (7 bases). This CDR3 is 16 amino acids long. Germline-derived CDR1 and CDR2 are MNHNS and SASEGT. The ends were cut back, 4 bases at V and 2 bases at J, with 18 bases in the middle. The CDR3: CASSARGGMRTYEQYF. The CDR3 region has the DNA TGTGCCAGCAGTGCCAGGGGAGGGATGAGGACCTACGAGCAGTACTTC.

The rearrangement links TRBV6-5 to TRBJ2-2; D might be TRBD2 (6 bases). The V gene lost 7 bases and the J gene lost 1 base, with 7 bases spanning the gap. CDR3 length: 13 residues. The germline V gene encodes CDR1 MNHEY and CDR2 SVGAGI. CDR3 nucleotide sequence: TGTGCCAGCACCGGGGGGAACACCGGGGAGCTGTTTTTT. It yields the protein CASTGGNTGELFF.

The chain employs TRBV3-1 (or the pseudogene TRBV3-2) and TRBJ1-6; 7 bases align to TRBD1. Germline lookup yields CDR1 LGHDT and CDR2 YNNKEL (reference sequence). V lost 1 base, J lost 14 bases, and 8 bases stayed unmatched. CDR3 length: 14 amino acids. The DNA of the CDR3 is TGTGCCAGCAGCCAAGGGACAGGCTTAACGGCCCTCCACTTT. Translated: CASSQGTGLTALHF.

The rearrangement uses TRBV19 and TRBJ1-1; a weak D match, TRBD1 (5 bases). This CDR3 is built from 13 residues. V was shortened by 6 bases and J by 3 bases, with 11 bases between the two germline ends. CDR1 and CDR2 from the germline V gene are LNHDA and SQIVND (reference sequence). CDR3 residues: CASRSGGYTEAFF. The CDR3 nucleotides read TGTGCCAGTAGGAGCGGGGGGTACACTGAAGCTTTCTTT.

V is TRBV5-1 and J is TRBJ2-4, with a possible D match to TRBD1 (6 bases). Germline V gives CDR1 SGHRS, CDR2 YFSETQ. The ends were cut back, 4 bases at V and 0 bases at J, with 14 bases in the middle. The CDR3 length is 16 residues. CDR3 coding DNA: TGCGCCAGCAGCCGGGCAGGGGTGTTAGCCAAAAACATTCAGTACTTC. Amino acid sequence: CASSRAGVLAKNIQYF.

The chain links TRBV24-1 to TRBJ2-2; 7 bases are a match to TRBD1. This CDR3 is built from 16 residues. Germline V CDR1 and CDR2: KGHDR, SFDVKD. The V segment lost 3 bases and the J segment 4 bases; nucleotides outside the gene matches: 7. CDR3 residues: CATSDHRGRRTGELFF. Written as DNA, the CDR3 is TGTGCCACCAGTGATCACAGGGGCCGGCGCACCGGGGAGCTGTTTTTT.

The chain employs TRBV27 and TRBJ1-2; TRBD1 might be the D (6 bases). CDR3 length: 14 residues. The germline V gene has CDR1 MNHEY and CDR2 SMNVEV (reference sequence). V was pared by 3 bases and J by 7 bases, with 15 bases between. The CDR3 is CASSFYPGVRGYTF. Written as DNA, the CDR3 is TGTGCCAGCAGTTTTTATCCAGGGGTTCGTGGCTACACCTTC.

The chain joins TRBV28 to TRBJ2-5, with TRBD1 matching 8 bases. CDR3 length: 13 residues. V gave up 6 bases and J gave up 2 bases; unmatched junction bases: 2. Germline lookup yields CDR1 MDHEN and CDR2 SYDVKM. The CDR3 protein is CASRWTGQETQYF. Written as DNA, the CDR3 is TGTGCCAGCAGATGGACAGGGCAAGAGACCCAGTACTTC.

V and J are TRBV2 and TRBJ2-5, with TRBD2 identical over 11 bases. V shed 0 bases and J 2 bases; nucleotides not matched to a gene: 8. Per germline, CDR1 SNHLY and CDR2 FYNNEI. The CDR3 totals 18 residues. This CDR3 is CASSEAGLAGGLQETQYF. For the CDR3, the DNA is TGTGCCAGCAGTGAAGCGGGGCTAGCGGGGGGTCTACAAGAGACCCAGTACTTC. Supplemented by reference TRBV2 and TRBJ2-5, the full variable domain reads EPEVTQTPSHQVTQMGQEVILRCVPISNHLYFYWYRQILGQKVEFLVSFYNNEISEKSEIFDDQFSVERPDGSNFTLKIRSTKLEDSAMYFCASSEAGLAGGLQETQYFGPGTRLLVL.

The chain employs TRBV6-6 and TRBJ2-5, with 10 bases lining up with TRBD2. V was clipped by 2 bases and J by 2 bases; unmatched bases: 2. Germline loops: CDR1 MNHNY, CDR2 SVGAGI (reference sequence). The CDR3 spans 15 residues. Written as DNA, the CDR3 is TGTGCCAGCAGTTACCGTAGCGGGGGGCAAGAGACCCAGTACTTC. Amino acids: CASSYRSGGQETQYF.

CDR3 bases: TGCGCCAGCAGCCCACAAGGGGTTGGGGCTGAAAAACTGTTTTTT. This gives the protein CASSPQGVGAEKLFF. The gene calls are TRBV5-1 and TRBJ1-4; a weak D match, TRBD1 (5 bases). The CDR3 has 15 residues. Germline CDR1 SGHRS, CDR2 YFSETQ. V lost 4 bases and J lost 7, with 17 bases in between.

The gene calls are TRBV4-2 and TRBJ2-3; 8 bases line up with TRBD2. CDR3 length equals 16 residues. Germline V gene lookup returns CDR1 LGHNA and CDR2 YNFKEQ. The junction had 5 bases not matched to a gene; V was cut back by 0 bases and J by 3 bases. The CDR3 loop reads CASSQDYGGGTDTQYF. The DNA for the CDR3 is TGTGCCAGCAGCCAAGATTACGGCGGGGGGACAGATACGCAGTATTTT.

The chain carries TRBV2 and TRBJ2-7, with a possible D match to TRBD1 (6 bases). The CDR3 covers 13 residues. The germline V and J ends were trimmed by 6 bases and 1 base, with 10 bases remaining between them. Germline V gives CDR1 SNHLY, CDR2 FYNNEI. The CDR3 loop is CASRRTVSYEQYF. CDR3 coding DNA: TGTGCCAGCAGACGGACAGTGTCCTACGAGCAGTACTTC.

The rearrangement links TRBV4-1 to TRBJ1-1; a weak D match, TRBD1 (5 bases). CDR3 length: 11 residues. Germline V gene sequence: CDR1 MGHRA, CDR2 YSYEKL. The ends were cut back, 5 bases at V and 4 bases at J, with 5 bases in the middle. CDR3 loop: CASSTGTEAFF. CDR3 DNA sequence: TGCGCCAGCAGCACAGGCACTGAAGCTTTCTTT.

There are a few counts of this clone. The rearrangement joins TRBV7-6 to TRBJ1-2, with no clear D. V was trimmed by 2 bases and J by 5 bases, leaving 12 bases between them. This CDR3 region has 14 residues. CDR1 and CDR2 from the germline V gene are SGHVS and FNYEAQ. The CDR3 DNA sequence: TGTGCCAGCAGCTTACCCTCTACCAGGTATGGCTACACCTTC. Translated, it gives CASSLPSTRYGYTF.

The table lists this clone with a few counts. V is TRBV5-1 and J is TRBJ2-7; tentative D call: TRBD1 (6 bases). There are 15 residues in the CDR3. CDR1 SGHRS and CDR2 YFSETQ come from the germline V gene. Deletions cut 1 base from V and 0 bases from J, with 11 bases between. The CDR3 DNA is TGCGCCAGCAGCTTGCACCGACAGGCCTCCTACGAGCAGTACTTC. Translated: CASSLHRQASYEQYF.

The V call is TRBV6-5, the J call TRBJ1-6, with D perhaps matching TRBD1 (5 bases). The V gene lost 0 bases and the J gene lost 8 bases, with 11 bases spanning the gap. Germline CDR1 reads MNHEY; CDR2 reads SVGAGI. The CDR3 is made up of 15 amino acids. The CDR3 sequence is CASSYSVGGDSPLHF. The CDR3 DNA is TGTGCCAGCAGTTACTCAGTGGGGGGTGATTCACCCCTCCACTTT.

This clone has a single count. The chain is built from TRBV5-1 and TRBJ2-1, with D possibly matching TRBD1 (6 bases). The CDR3 is made up of 15 amino acids. V was shortened by 3 bases and J by 0 bases, with 10 bases between the two germline ends. Germline assignment: CDR1 SGHRS and CDR2 YFSETQ. The CDR3 sequence: CASSSGGSSYNEQFF. The CDR3 nucleotides read TGCGCCAGCAGCTCTGGGGGCAGCTCCTACAATGAGCAGTTCTTC.

V gene TRBV30 combines with J gene TRBJ2-1, with 9 bases aligning to TRBD1. CDR1 GTSNPN and CDR2 SVGIG come from the germline V gene (reference sequence). The CDR3 contains 13 residues. J lost 12 bases, V lost 0 bases, and 6 bases had no gene match. CDR3 nucleotide sequence: TGTGCCTGGAGTGTAACAGGGGGCTATGTGCAGTTCTTC. This gives the protein CAWSVTGGYVQFF.

The V call is TRBV2, the J call TRBJ2-3; TRBD1 or TRBD2 may be the D gene (5 bases each). The length of the CDR3 is 14 residues. Trimming took off 4 bases at V and 7 bases at J, with 15 bases between the two ends. The germline V gene has CDR1 SNHLY and CDR2 FYNNEI. In DNA, the CDR3 is TGTGCCAGCAGTGGAGCAGGGAGCCCCTATACGCAGTATTTT. Protein product: CASSGAGSPYTQYF. Full variable domain (rest looked up from reference TRBV2 and TRBJ2-3): EPEVTQTPSHQVTQMGQEVILRCVPISNHLYFYWYRQILGQKVEFLVSFYNNEISEKSEIFDDQFSVERPDGSNFTLKIRSTKLEDSAMYFCASSGAGSPYTQYFGPGTRLTVL.

The rearrangement uses TRBV28 and TRBJ2-3, with TRBD1 matching 10 bases. The CDR3 extends over 16 amino acids. V trimming: 5 bases; J trimming: 5 bases; junction bases outside the gene matches: 10. Per germline, CDR1 MDHEN and CDR2 SYDVKM. In DNA form, the CDR3 reads TGTGCCAGCAGTCACGAGCCGGGACAGGGGAAAGATACGCAGTATTTT. Its translation: CASSHEPGQGKDTQYF.